This T cell receptor beta chain was sequenced in a study of OX40 agonist ivuxolimab in advanced cancers. Notes on the research overall: Ivuxolimab was a fully human IgG2 agonistic monoclonal antibody targeting the costimulatory receptor OX40 (CD134). Intravenous ivuxolimab was administered to patients every 2 weeks at six dose levels: 0.01, 0.1, 0.3, 1.5, 3 and 10 mg/kg. Of the 52 patients in dose escalation, 19 had hepatocellular carcinoma, around 15 had melanoma, 9 had renal cell carcinoma and 9 had head and neck cancer. The dose-escalation cohort was about 83% male with a mean age of 60 years, ranging from roughly 23 to 79. Patients were allowed to have had prior anti-PD-1, anti-PD-L1 or anti-CTLA-4 therapy, and around two fifths of the dose-escalation patients had been treated with checkpoint inhibitors. Partial responses occurred in three dose-escalation patients: two with cutaneous melanoma and one with hepatocellular carcinoma. Peripheral TCRbeta sequencing was intended to test whether TCR sequence diversity was altered and clonal T-cell expansion was caused by ivuxolimab. The paper describes the monotherapy dose-escalation part (N ≈ 50 patients) of the phase I trial of ivuxolimab.

The CDR3 runs 12 amino acids, cysteine and phenylalanine included. Of all the DNA, just the CDR3 is kept, 36 bases in frame from base 1. CDR1 MNHEY and CDR2 SMNVEV are derived from the germline V gene (reference sequence). V is reduced by 5 bases and J by 10 bases, leaving a spacing of 13 bases between them. Patients with autoimmune disease history or receiving systemic immunosuppression were excluded from the trial. Peripheral blood for TCR sequencing was collected from all dose cohorts at baseline, on cycle 4 day 1, and on cycle 7 day 1. The samples were drawn from a first-in-human, open-label, multicenter phase I dose-escalation trial of ivuxolimab. Adults with locally advanced or metastatic head and neck squamous cell, hepatocellular, melanoma or renal cell carcinoma were enrolled in the trial. Before TCR sequencing, CD4+ and CD8+ T cells were separately sorted from peripheral blood. As to this clone: What this receptor recognizes is not known. No per-base quality is available; no much larger clone lies one base away.

Broad study findings and their caveats: After ivuxolimab, expanded clones were on average more numerous among CD8+ T cells than among CD4+ T cells. Low levels of normalized T-cell clonal expansion were also seen in some patients who did not respond. At doses of 0.1 to 3.0 mg/kg, clonal expansion of both CD4+ and CD8+ blood T cells was observed from baseline to week 6. In partial responders in the 0.1-3.0 mg/kg groups, normalized peripheral clonal expansion was found to be among the lowest, especially among CD8+ T cells. Which antigens the clonally expanded peripheral T cells were specific for was not determined.

For sequencing of the TCRbeta CDR3 region, genomic DNA was extracted from the sorted cells. TCRbeta CDR3 regions were sequenced using the immunoSEQ Assay. TCRdb took this table from immuneACCESS and kept in-frame rearrangements with V and J called. Such tables lack part of the clones; where checked against another copy, unresolved V genes explain under half of the gap, and the rest is unexplained. This sample holds 65,000 to 100,000 clones; approximately 94% were observed only once. The ten largest clones capture over 8.5% of the sample. The chain was built from TRBV27 and TRBJ2-3; the D gene cannot be named for sure. Sample: CD4+ or CD8+ T cells sorted from blood, taken in a trial of the OX40 agonist ivuxolimab. The sequence came from an adult with an advanced solid tumor such as melanoma, head and neck, liver or kidney cancer. Here is the DNA: TGTGCCAGCAGTGGCATATTAGACGCGCAGTATTTT. The translation is CASSGILDAQYF.